This T cell receptor (beta chain) was identified during a study of blood T cell repertoires in COVID-19 (dated by TCRdb to the early 2020s). Some background on the complete study: Samples covering the acute and convalescent phases of COVID-19 were provided by collaborators in the United States, Italy and Spain. The prospective study material was composed of cDNA or gDNA derived from T cells, B-cell-depleted T cells, or PBMCs. Deeply sampled blood TCRbeta repertoires from subjects exposed to, actively infected with, or recovered from COVID-19 were included in the dataset. A freely available public database, intended as a resource for researchers studying the immune response to SARS-CoV-2, is where the repertoires were released. Samples were obtained from the ongoing ImmuneRACE study (first 160 participants) and from over 1,000 subjects provided by 6 global collaborators. A de-identified subject ID, COVID-19 status, age in years and sex were almost always included in the sample metadata. Where available, HLA class I and class II types were obtained from metadata supplied by the sample provider rather than from assay-based typing. Overall results and qualifications from the work: The amount of clinical and demographic metadata varied by source and participant and was provided uncurated.

In Seattle, one collaborating source enrolled patients while the infection was active and tracked those patients longitudinally over the course of disease. The collaborating institutions used their own protocols to collect whole blood in K2EDTA tubes. For TCRbeta analysis, collaborators shipped samples as frozen whole blood, isolated PBMCs, or DNA extracted from either of those sample types. Its CDR3 holds 19 amino acids, cysteine through phenylalanine. The entry retains the CDR3 DNA only, 57 bases that are in frame from base 1. Per the germline V gene, MNHNS is the CDR1 and SASEGT is the CDR2. Trimming takes 0 bases off V and 3 bases off J; junction bases not matched to a gene: 12. The immunoSEQ Assay, a bias-controlled multiplex PCR, was used to amplify TCRbeta CDR3 regions from genomic DNA. The paper's processing steps were these. The number of nucleated cells in each sample was estimated from the amplification of reference gene primers within the assay. To quantify the absolute abundance of each unique TCRbeta CDR3 rearrangement, sequence reads were collapsed and filtered. For each sample, productive Simpson clonality was calculated as the square root of Simpson's diversity index across productive rearrangements. TCRdb limited this immuneACCESS table to in-frame rearrangements with V and J called. A share of clones is missing; checked studies link under half to unresolved V genes, and the rest is unexplained. V and J calls and clone size follow that table, whereas D and trimming were derived from the DNA. The sample table lists approximately 240,000 clones, more than 80% of them with a count of one. The top ten constitute roughly 1.2% of the sample.

As concerns this clone: Its antigen is still unknown. No much larger clonotype is one base removed from it; base qualities were not supplied.

The TCR sequence derives from a young woman with COVID-19, enrolled during active disease. Material: peripheral blood. The chain was built from TRBV6-1 and TRBJ1-5; 9 of the junction bases match TRBD1. The CDR3 here reads CASSEALRQGGRVNQPQHF. In nucleotides, the sequence is TGTGCCAGCAGTGAAGCGCTTCGACAGGGGGGAAGAGTCAATCAGCCCCAGCATTTT.